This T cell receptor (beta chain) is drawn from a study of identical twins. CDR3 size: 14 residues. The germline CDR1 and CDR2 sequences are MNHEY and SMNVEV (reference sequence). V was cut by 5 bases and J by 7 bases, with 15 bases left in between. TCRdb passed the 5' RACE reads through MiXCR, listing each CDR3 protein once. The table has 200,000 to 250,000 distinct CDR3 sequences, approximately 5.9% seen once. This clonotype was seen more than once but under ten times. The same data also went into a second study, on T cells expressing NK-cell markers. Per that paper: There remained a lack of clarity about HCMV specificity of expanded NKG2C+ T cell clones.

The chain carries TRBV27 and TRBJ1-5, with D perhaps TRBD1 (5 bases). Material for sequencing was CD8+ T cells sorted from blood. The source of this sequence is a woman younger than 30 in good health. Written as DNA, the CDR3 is TGTGCCAGCAGTACAGCGCCAGGGAGGCAGCCCCAGCATTTT. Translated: CASSTAPGRQPQHF.